Reported below is one T cell receptor (beta chain). This clone was seen just once. The antigen this receptor binds is unknown. Qualities for individual bases were not recorded, and no much larger clone is one base off. V is reduced by 2 bases and J by 0 bases, leaving a spacing of 14 bases between them. The CDR3 holds 17 amino acids from the cysteine to the phenylalanine. Of the read, only the CDR3 DNA is kept; its 51 bases are in frame from base 1. CDR1 MDHEN and CDR2 SYDVKM are derived from the germline V gene. This sample is drawn from a study of T cell responses to AZD1222 COVID-19 vaccine listed by TCRdb under 2021. Context from the whole study: AZD1222 recipients whose second dose came at about 4 weeks and those whose second dose came at about 12 weeks were combined into one group, since spike-specific TCR depth and breadth did not differ between the two schedules. Trial participants were enrolled by age into subgroups of 18-55, 56-69 and 70-plus years, and roughly 150, 30 and 60 TCR-sequenced participants, respectively, were included in these subgroups. A total of just over 230 trial participants underwent TCR sequencing, of whom about 200 received two doses of AZD1222 and about 25 received two doses of the MenACWY control vaccine.

The research as a whole found: Reportedly, almost half of the unique spike-specific TCRs recognized epitopes lying outside the regions that are mutated in the B.1.351 and B.1.1.7 variants. Because no day 14 peak-response samples were available, the repertoires could be characterized only after the peak T cell response. After two AZD1222 doses, spike-specific TCR breadth and depth were significantly higher than at day 0 and than in MenACWY recipients. In the small 56-69-year group, the increase in depth fell short of significance, most likely because of low power. Most participants were white British and females outnumbered males, and the authors suggested that clonal diversity may have been underestimated. Vaccine-associated CD4 TCRs spanned the whole spike protein, with dominant responses in regions 160-218 and 743-854. Only six AZD1222 recipients were SARS-CoV-2 seropositive at baseline, limiting conclusions about previously exposed vaccinees.

The CDR3 regions of human TCRbeta chains were subjected to immunosequencing. The paper's processing steps were these. Repertoire TCRs were matched against a reference library of SARS-CoV-2-specific TCRs generated with the MIRA antigen-specificity platform. Breadth meant the fraction of unique TCRs that were SARS-CoV-2-associated, whereas depth meant the fraction of total T cells that were SARS-CoV-2-associated. Using the MIRA data, every spike-specific TCR was mapped to the spike region that the TCR reacted to and assigned to either a CD4 or a CD8 class. Log10-transformed breadth and depth values were compared by one-way ANOVA with Sidak's multiple comparisons tests. TCRdb obtained this table from immuneACCESS and retained in-frame rearrangements with V and J assigned. These tables miss some clones; where compared with another copy, unresolved V genes account for less than half of the shortfall, and the remainder is unexplained. From that table come the V and J calls and clone size; the DNA was used to work out D and trimming. For this sample the table gives some 120,000 clones, of which 90% were detected only once. 7.2% of the sample comes from the top ten.

The intended sense of this specimen's time point label: baseline before first vaccination. Vaccinee samples were obtained from the UK trials COV001 and COV002, which included a single-blind randomized controlled phase 2/3 trial of AZD1222 (ChAdOx1 nCoV-19) in healthy adults. Trial participant PBMC samples were collected at day 0 and day 28 after the second dose for TCRbeta chain sequencing. The clonotype was recovered from an adult in good health. The chain joins TRBV28 to TRBJ2-1, with TRBD2 perhaps the D gene, on 6 matching bases. The source was peripheral blood, collected on day 0 of AZD1222 vaccination. The CDR3 has the sequence CASSLRGIKSSYNEQFF. The base sequence is TGTGCCAGCAGTTTACGGGGGATAAAGAGCTCCTACAATGAGCAGTTCTTC.